The 2 T cell receptor beta chains presented below share a single source sample, sequenced in a study of T-cell reconstitution after alpha-beta-depleted transplantation in children. TCRbeta library preparation incorporated unique molecular identifiers. TCRdb reanalysed the PCR reads using MiXCR and keeps one entry per CDR3 protein. The sample shows about 980,000 distinct CDR3 sequences, around 30% of them seen only once. The sequenced sample was PBMCs, mostly from graft donor cells, obtained 360 days after TCRalphabeta/CD19-depleted stem cell transplant. The receptors shown here come from a boy younger than two who had a stem cell transplant for SCID, so the T cells may come from the graft donor.

The chain is built from TRBV12-3 or TRBV12-4 and TRBJ1-1; D is ambiguous. The CDR3 spans 13 residues. V lost 4 bases, J lost 1 base, and 7 bases lay in between. The DNA of the CDR3 is TGTGCCAGCAGTTCACGCCCGAACACTGAAGCTTTCTTT. It yields the protein CASSSRPNTEAFF.

This clonotype has more than one count but fewer than ten. The V and J genes are TRBV7-9 and TRBJ2-7; D is perhaps TRBD2 (7 bases). CDR3 length: 13 residues. Germline assignment: CDR1 SEHNR and CDR2 FQNEAQ (reference sequence). V lost 0 bases and J 10 bases, leaving 13 bases between the germline ends. CDR3 nucleotide sequence: TGTGCCAGCAGCTTAGCCACGGGGGGCGACCAGTACTTC. As protein: CASSLATGGDQYF. The variable domain in full, with the rest retrieved from reference TRBV7-9 and TRBJ2-7, is DTGVSQNPRHKITKRGQNVTFRCDPISEHNRLYWYRQTLGQGPEFLTYFQNEAQLEKSRLLSDRFSAERPKGSFSTLEIQRTEQGDSAMYLCASSLATGGDQYFGPGTRLTVT.